The 11 T cell receptor beta chains below were found in one sample sequenced in a study of cytomegalovirus exposure and HLA in healthy donors. The PCR contained 60 Vbeta and 13 Jbeta primers. Sequenced by immunoSEQ multiplex PCR; TCRdb stores in-frame clones only, minus some. This repertoire shows roughly 90,000 clones, around 82% found once; its top ten account for approximately 2%. The sample was PBMCs. The receptors come from a man between 18 and 29 years old in good health and CMV-seronegative.

J is TRBJ1-3 and V is TRBV10-3; D may be TRBD1 (5 bases). CDR1 is ENHRY and CDR2 is SYGVKD in the germline V gene. V was shortened by 8 bases and J by 0 bases, with 17 bases between the two germline ends. The CDR3 has 16 amino acids. The CDR3 nucleotides are TGTGCCATCTCCGGGACTGACATTTTCTCTGGAAACACCATATATTTT. Amino acids: CAISGTDIFSGNTIYF.

The V gene is TRBV2, the J gene TRBJ2-6; perhaps TRBD2 as D (6 bases). V lost 7 bases and J lost 0, with 16 bases in between. The CDR3 sequence is 17 residues long. Germline V gene lookup returns CDR1 SNHLY and CDR2 FYNNEI. The CDR3 reads CASTFLATSSGANVLTF. The CDR3 region has the DNA TGTGCCAGCACCTTCCTAGCGACTAGCTCTGGGGCCAACGTCCTGACTTTC.

The chain recombines TRBV5-1 with TRBJ1-6; 7 bases align to TRBD1. The V and J ends lost 1 base and 7 bases, in that order; junction bases with no gene match: 5. Germline loops: CDR1 SGHRS, CDR2 YFSETQ. This CDR3 has 15 residues. CDR3 protein: CASSLRDSKNSPLHF. CDR3 nucleotides: TGCGCCAGCAGCTTGCGGGACAGCAAAAATTCACCCCTCCACTTT.

CDR3 nucleotides: TGTGCCAGCAGCCTGAGGGGGACAGGGATTTCCTACAATGAGCAGTTCTTC. Translated, it gives CASSLRGTGISYNEQFF. V is TRBV13 and J is TRBJ2-1; 9 bases agree with TRBD1. With V trimmed by 5 bases and J by 1 base, 9 bases remained unmatched. The length of the CDR3 is 17 residues. The germline V gene has CDR1 PRHDT and CDR2 FYEKMQ (reference sequence).

The CDR3 sequence: CATGAGETQYF. As DNA, the CDR3 is TGTGCCACCGGGGCGGGGGAGACCCAGTACTTC. The chain combines TRBV6-5 with TRBJ2-5; a weak D match, TRBD2 (6 bases). The CDR3 is 11 amino acids. V was pared by 10 bases and J by 5 bases, with 11 bases between. CDR1 is MNHEY, CDR2 SVGAGI, per germline.

The rearrangement links TRBV9 to TRBJ2-7; 9 nucleotides match TRBD1. Germline CDR1 SGDLS, CDR2 YYNGEE. The CDR3 runs to 16 residues. V dropped 4 bases and J dropped 5; count of bases not matched to a gene: 13. As DNA, the CDR3 is TGTGCCAGCAGCCCCTCTTCCGGACAGGGGACACACGAGCAGTACTTC. This codes for CASSPSSGQGTHEQYF.

This clone was seen a few times. The rearrangement joins TRBV6-1 to TRBJ2-3; 10 bases match TRBD2. CDR1 and CDR2 (germline): MNHNS, SASEGT. The CDR3 contains 15 residues. The J segment lost 10 bases and the V segment lost 1 base, leaving 8 bases of the junction unmatched. CDR3 loop: CASSEGSGGPDPQYF. CDR3 coding DNA: TGTGCCAGCAGTGAAGGTAGCGGGGGGCCTGATCCGCAGTATTTT.

The V gene is TRBV19, the J gene TRBJ2-1; possibly TRBD1 or TRBD2 for D (7 bases each). The CDR3 length is 16 residues. V lost 4 bases to trimming and J lost 2 bases, with 15 bases between them. Germline V lookup: CDR1 LNHDA, CDR2 SQIVND (reference sequence). The CDR3 DNA sequence: TGTGCCAGTAGTACAGACAGGGAGGGGACCTACAATGAGCAGTTCTTC. Protein sequence: CASSTDREGTYNEQFF.

The rearrangement joins TRBV2 to TRBJ1-2; 7 nucleotides match TRBD1. Germline V lookup: CDR1 SNHLY, CDR2 FYNNEI. V dropped 8 bases and J dropped 7; count of bases not matched to a gene: 7. The CDR3 has 12 amino acids. CDR3 DNA: TGTGCCAGCCGGACAGGTGGGGGTGGCTACACCTTC. Translating it yields CASRTGGGGYTF.

The V and J genes are TRBV15 and TRBJ1-5, with a tentative D call TRBD1 (6 bases). Trimming stripped 5 bases from V and 5 bases from J, with 13 bases between. From germline, CDR1 is LNHNV and CDR2 YYDKDF (reference sequence). The CDR3 is 14 amino acids. The CDR3: CATSGGGSDQPQHF. The CDR3 DNA is TGTGCCACCAGCGGGGGCGGTTCGGATCAGCCCCAGCATTTT.

The V call is TRBV19, the J call TRBJ1-1, with a tentative D call TRBD1 (6 bases). Germline V gene lookup returns CDR1 LNHDA and CDR2 SQIVND (reference sequence). Trimming took off 7 bases at V and 8 bases at J, with 23 bases between the two ends. The CDR3 is 15 amino acids. CDR3 sequence reads: CASKGLGTSIREAFF. The CDR3 DNA reads TGTGCCAGTAAGGGATTAGGGACATCTATAAGGGAAGCTTTCTTT.